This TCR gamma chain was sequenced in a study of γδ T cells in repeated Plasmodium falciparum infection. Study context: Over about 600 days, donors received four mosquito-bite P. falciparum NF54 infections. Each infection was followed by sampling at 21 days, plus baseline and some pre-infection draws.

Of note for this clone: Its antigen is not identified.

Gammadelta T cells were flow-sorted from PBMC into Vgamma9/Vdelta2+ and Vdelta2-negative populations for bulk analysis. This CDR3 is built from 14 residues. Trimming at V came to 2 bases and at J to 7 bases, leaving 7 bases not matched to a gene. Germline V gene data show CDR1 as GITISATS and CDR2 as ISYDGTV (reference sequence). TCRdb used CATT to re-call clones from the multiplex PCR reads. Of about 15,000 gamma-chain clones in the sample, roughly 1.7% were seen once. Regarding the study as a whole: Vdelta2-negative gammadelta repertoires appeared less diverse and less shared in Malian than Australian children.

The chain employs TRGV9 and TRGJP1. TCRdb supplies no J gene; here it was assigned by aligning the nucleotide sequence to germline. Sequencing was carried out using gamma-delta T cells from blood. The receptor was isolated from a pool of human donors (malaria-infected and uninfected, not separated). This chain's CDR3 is CALWEAPSGWFKIF. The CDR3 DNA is TGTGCCTTGTGGGAGGCCCCCAGTGGTTGGTTCAAGATATTT.